These 20 T cell receptor beta chains originate from one sample sequenced in a study of T-cell reconstitution after alpha-beta-depleted transplantation in children. TCRbeta library construction was performed incorporating unique molecular identifiers. Using its own MiXCR run on the PCR reads, TCRdb lists one record per CDR3 protein. The profile shows 500,000 to 750,000 distinct CDR3 sequences, roughly 27% of them singletons. The sample here was PBMCs, taken before TCRalphabeta/CD19-depleted stem cell transplant. These receptors were obtained from a boy in the first two years of life with Wiskott-Aldrich syndrome, due to receive a stem cell transplant.

The rearrangement joins TRBV18 to TRBJ2-7; 9 bases match TRBD1. V lost 2 bases, J lost 4 bases, and 9 bases stayed unmatched. The CDR3 loop spans 16 amino acids. Per the germline V gene, CDR1 is KGHSH and CDR2 is LQKENI. This CDR3 reads CASSPIPGQGAYEQYF. The CDR3 DNA is TGTGCCAGCTCACCAATACCGGGACAGGGAGCGTACGAGCAGTACTTC. Filled out from reference TRBV18 and TRBJ2-7, the complete variable domain reads NAGVMQNPRHLVRRRGQEARLRCSPMKGHSHVYWYRQLPEEGLKFMVYLQKENIIDESGMPKERFSAEFPKEGPSILRIQQVVRGDSAAYFCASSPIPGQGAYEQYFGPGTRLTVT.

This clonotype was counted a few times. The chain employs TRBV27 and TRBJ2-2; tentative D call: TRBD2 (5 bases). CDR3 length: 18 residues. Between the trimmed V and J ends, which lost 5 bases and 0 bases, there was a span of 19 bases. Germline V gives CDR1 MNHEY, CDR2 SMNVEV (reference sequence). The CDR3, as DNA: TGTGCCAGCAGTCGTGGGAAATTGGGTAGCGCGAACACCGGGGAGCTGTTTTTT. It is translated as CASSRGKLGSANTGELFF.

This chain uses TRBV28 with TRBJ1-2, with 9 bases lining up with TRBD1. In germline, CDR1 is MDHEN, CDR2 SYDVKM. J gave up 8 bases and V 7 bases, and 11 bases lay outside the gene matches. The CDR3 has 14 amino acids. The CDR3 is CASTDPGQGLGYTF. The CDR3 DNA reads as TGTGCCAGCACTGATCCGGGACAGGGTCTAGGCTACACCTTC.

The chain uses TRBV10-3 and TRBJ2-3; possibly TRBD1 for D (6 bases). The CDR3 contains 13 residues. Trimming took off 5 bases at V and 3 bases at J, with 9 bases between the two ends. CDR1 is ENHRY, CDR2 SYGVKD, per germline. CDR3 coding DNA: TGTGCCATCAGTTCGGACAGAACAGATACGCAGTATTTT. Residues: CAISSDRTDTQYF.

This rearrangement joins TRBV11-2 to TRBJ1-4, with 7 bases fitting TRBD1. The CDR3 is 19 amino acids. Per germline, CDR1 SGHAT and CDR2 FQNNGV. The junction had 15 bases not matched to a gene; V was cut back by 5 bases and J by 0 bases. CDR3 coding DNA: TGTGCCAGCAGCCCAAGGACAGGCGGGGGGTATGCAACTAATGAAAAACTGTTTTTT. It is translated as CASSPRTGGGYATNEKLFF. The variable domain in full, completed from reference TRBV11-2 and TRBJ1-4, reads EAGVAQSPRYKIIEKRQSVAFWCNPISGHATLYWYQQILGQGPKLLIQFQNNGVVDDSQLPKDRFSAERLKGVDSTLKIQPAKLEDSAVYLCASSPRTGGGYATNEKLFFGSGTQLSVL.

V gene TRBV2 combines with J gene TRBJ1-2, with D possibly matching TRBD1 (6 bases). V lost 10 bases, J lost 4 bases, and 13 bases lay in between. This CDR3 is 12 amino acids long. Germline V gives CDR1 SNHLY, CDR2 FYNNEI. Here the CDR3 DNA reads TGTGCCATCTGGACAGTGGCCTATGGCTACACCTTC. Translation gives CAIWTVAYGYTF.

This clonotype was observed a few times. The V call is TRBV6-1, the J call TRBJ1-5; D not resolved. Trimming pared 6 bases from V and 7 bases from J, leaving 19 bases between. Germline assignment: CDR1 MNHNS and CDR2 SASEGT. The CDR3 extends over 15 amino acids. The CDR3 region has the DNA TGTGCCAGCAGGTCCCCTCAGGACCTCGACCAGCCCCAGCATTTT. Translation gives CASRSPQDLDQPQHF.

J is TRBJ2-7 and V is TRBV5-5; the D gene could be TRBD1 or TRBD2 (5 bases each). V lost 4 bases and J 2 bases, leaving 13 bases between the germline ends. Germline CDR1 is SGHKS and CDR2 is YYEKEE (reference sequence). This CDR3 is 14 amino acids long. In nucleotides, the CDR3 is TGTGCCAGCAGCCACGGGACCCGAACCTACGAGCAGTACTTC. It encodes CASSHGTRTYEQYF.

V gene TRBV11-2 combines with J gene TRBJ2-3; the match to TRBD2 covers 13 bases. J lost 5 bases, V lost 5 bases, and 4 bases had no gene match. In germline, CDR1 is SGHAT, CDR2 FQNNGV. The CDR3 runs 15 residues. CDR3 residues: CASSTRTSGRDTQYF. The CDR3 nucleotides read TGTGCCAGCAGCACCCGGACTAGCGGGAGAGATACGCAGTATTTT.

V is TRBV20-1 and J is TRBJ2-3, with TRBD2 identical over 7 bases. This CDR3 is built from 15 residues. Germline V lookup: CDR1 DFQATT, CDR2 SNEGSKA (reference sequence). Trimming removed 0 bases from V and 3 bases from J; junction bases left unmatched: 6. The CDR3 reads CSARDWGGGTDTQYF. The CDR3 DNA is TGCAGTGCTAGAGATTGGGGGGGAGGGACAGATACGCAGTATTTT.

CDR3 sequence: CSAPYWAGVGNEQFF. DNA for the CDR3: TGCAGTGCCCCTTATTGGGCGGGAGTGGGTAATGAGCAGTTCTTC. This rearrangement joins TRBV20-1 to TRBJ2-1; TRBD2 matches 7 bases. V lost 6 bases to trimming and J lost 7 bases; unmatched junction nucleotides: 15. The CDR3 covers 15 residues. Germline V gives CDR1 DFQATT, CDR2 SNEGSKA (reference sequence).

The chain uses TRBV2 and TRBJ2-7; D might be TRBD1 (6 bases). The V end lost 7 bases, the J end lost 2 bases, and 15 bases lay between the germline ends. CDR3 length: 14 amino acids. In germline, CDR1 is SNHLY, CDR2 FYNNEI. Here the CDR3 reads CASTKDSPPYEQYF. The CDR3 DNA reads TGTGCCAGCACCAAGGACAGCCCCCCCTACGAGCAGTACTTC. The complete variable domain, with remaining parts taken from reference TRBV2 and TRBJ2-7, reads EPEVTQTPSHQVTQMGQEVILRCVPISNHLYFYWYRQILGQKVEFLVSFYNNEISEKSEIFDDQFSVERPDGSNFTLKIRSTKLEDSAMYFCASTKDSPPYEQYFGPGTRLTVT.

The chain uses TRBV20-1 and TRBJ2-1; 10 bases match TRBD2. Trimming removed 0 bases from V and 10 bases from J; junction bases left unmatched: 6. CDR1 DFQATT and CDR2 SNEGSKA come from the germline V gene (reference sequence). The CDR3 consists of 14 residues. The CDR3 loop reads CSARDRSGRGEQFF. The CDR3, as DNA: TGCAGTGCTAGAGATAGAAGCGGGAGGGGGGAGCAGTTCTTC.

This clonotype was observed a few times. The J gene is TRBJ2-1, the V gene TRBV12-3 or TRBV12-4, with 10 bases identical to TRBD1. The CDR3 runs 15 residues. V trimming: 3 bases; J trimming: 4 bases; junction bases outside the gene matches: 3. CDR3 region: CASSFAGQGYNEQFF. The CDR3 nucleotides read TGTGCCAGCAGTTTTGCGGGACAGGGGTACAATGAGCAGTTCTTC.

This clonotype was counted a few times. The chain links TRBV12-3 or TRBV12-4 to TRBJ2-5; TRBD2 might be the D (5 bases). The CDR3 consists of 14 residues. Trimming left V 8 bases short and J 5 bases short, with 18 bases between. In nucleotides, the CDR3 is TGTGCCAGCGGATGGGTAGCGCGAGGGGAGACCCAGTACTTC. It is translated as CASGWVARGETQYF.

This chain connects TRBV5-1 to TRBJ2-1, with 12 bases fitting TRBD2. Germline CDR1 and CDR2: SGHRS and YFSETQ. Trimming removed 0 bases from V and 12 bases from J; junction bases left unmatched: 7. The CDR3 runs to 15 residues. The CDR3 here is CASSLEGLAGLGQFF. Here the CDR3 DNA reads TGCGCCAGCAGCTTGGAAGGACTAGCGGGACTGGGGCAGTTCTTC. Variable domain in full (rest from reference TRBV5-1 and TRBJ2-1): KAGVTQTPRYLIKTRGQQVTLSCSPISGHRSVSWYQQTPGQGLQFLFEYFSETQRNKGNFPGRFSGRQFSNSRSEMNVSTLELGDSALYLCASSLEGLAGLGQFFGPGTRLTVL.

This clonotype was seen a few times. This sequence joins TRBV12-3 or TRBV12-4 and TRBJ2-7; D unresolved. V was shortened by 4 bases and J by 1 base, with 5 bases between the two germline ends. The CDR3 extends over 12 amino acids. The CDR3 bases are TGTGCCAGCAGTTATCTGTCCTACGAGCAGTACTTC. Its translation: CASSYLSYEQYF.

The rearrangement joins TRBV5-1 to TRBJ2-1; 7 nucleotides match TRBD1. Germline CDR1 and CDR2: SGHRS and YFSETQ. With 1 base clipped from V and 5 bases from J, the junction kept 3 bases outside the gene matches. The CDR3 spans 14 residues. The CDR3 protein is CASSLFGQDNEQFF. The CDR3 coding sequence is TGCGCCAGCAGCTTGTTTGGACAGGACAATGAGCAGTTCTTC. Looking up the rest from reference TRBV5-1 and TRBJ2-1 gives the full variable domain: KAGVTQTPRYLIKTRGQQVTLSCSPISGHRSVSWYQQTPGQGLQFLFEYFSETQRNKGNFPGRFSGRQFSNSRSEMNVSTLELGDSALYLCASSLFGQDNEQFFGPGTRLTVL.

V and J are TRBV15 and TRBJ1-3; no reliable D call. V gave up 0 bases and J gave up 2 bases, with 17 bases separating them. Germline values: CDR1 LNHNV, CDR2 YYDKDF (reference sequence). This CDR3 region has 18 residues. CDR3 in amino acids: CATSRDMGGIGAGNTIYF. As DNA, the CDR3 is TGTGCCACCAGCAGAGATATGGGCGGAATAGGCGCTGGAAACACCATATATTTT.

The rearrangement links TRBV5-6 to TRBJ2-1; D is possibly TRBD1 or TRBD2 (5 bases each). The CDR3 contains 14 residues. Trimming removed 1 base at V and 8 bases at J, with 13 bases between. Germline V lookup: CDR1 SGHDT, CDR2 YYEEEE. The CDR3 protein is CASSLIGAYDEQFF. For the CDR3, the DNA is TGTGCCAGCAGCTTGATCGGGGCGTACGATGAGCAGTTCTTC.